The sequence of this T cell receptor beta chain was determined in a study of Ad26.COV2.S vaccination and SARS-CoV-2 variants. Whole-study context: In the study, Ad26.COV2.S was injected intramuscularly once, or twice 56 days apart.

V lost 4 bases and J lost 0; bases outside the gene matches: 4. The germline V gene has CDR1 SGHDT and CDR2 YYEEEE. This CDR3 spans 15 amino acids. Treatment described: about 20 received Ad26.COV2.S at low or high dose, single or two shots; about 5 received placebo; per-sample allocation not given. Sample collection was performed on day 63 after the first vaccine or placebo injection. The method was immunoSEQ multiplex PCR; TCRdb's version includes in-frame clones alone and lacks a portion of them. The sample yields about 330,000 clones, 85% to 90% seen once. Sequenced here: peripheral blood, sampled in a trial of Ad26.COV2.S vaccine versus placebo. This sequence joins TRBV5-6 and TRBJ2-3, with TRBD2 identical over 8 bases. This clonotype was sampled from a person aged 18 to 65 who received the Ad26.COV2.S COVID-19 vaccine or a placebo. Written as DNA, the CDR3 is TGTGCCAGCAGCGAACTAGCGGCTAGCACAGATACGCAGTATTTT. Translation: CASSELAASTDTQYF.